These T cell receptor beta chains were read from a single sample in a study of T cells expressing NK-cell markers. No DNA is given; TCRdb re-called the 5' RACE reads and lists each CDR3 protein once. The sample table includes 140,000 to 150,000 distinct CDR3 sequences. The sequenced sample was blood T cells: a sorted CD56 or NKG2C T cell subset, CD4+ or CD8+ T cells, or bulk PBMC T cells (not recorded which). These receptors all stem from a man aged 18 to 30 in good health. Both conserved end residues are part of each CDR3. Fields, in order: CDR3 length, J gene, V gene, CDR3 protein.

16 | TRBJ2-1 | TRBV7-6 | CASSNLPSGRYNEQFF
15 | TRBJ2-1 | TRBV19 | CASSRGTGEYNEQFF
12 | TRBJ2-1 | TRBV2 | CASWRSYNEQFF
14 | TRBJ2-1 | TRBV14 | CASRPQGARGEQFF
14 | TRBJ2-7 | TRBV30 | CAWIIRGRSYEQYF
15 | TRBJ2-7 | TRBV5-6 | CASSSPSGLVYEQYF
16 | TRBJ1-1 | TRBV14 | CASSHRDRGVYTEAFF
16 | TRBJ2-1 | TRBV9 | CASSGLDGRYTNEQFF
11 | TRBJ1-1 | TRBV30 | CARDGGVEAFF
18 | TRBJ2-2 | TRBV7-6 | CASSLVAGGPSGTGELFF
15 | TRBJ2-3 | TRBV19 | CASRNTGQLTDTQYF
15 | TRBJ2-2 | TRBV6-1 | CASSPGTVSTGELFF
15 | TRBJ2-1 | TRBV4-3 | CASSRGVPADNEQFF
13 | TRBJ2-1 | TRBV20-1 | CSAQDRGVDEQFF
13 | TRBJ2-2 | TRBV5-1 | CASSLTGRGELFF
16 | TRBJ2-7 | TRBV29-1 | CSVQQSREGRSYEQYF
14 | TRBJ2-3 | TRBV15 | CATRPGVGTDTQYF
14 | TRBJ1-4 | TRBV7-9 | CASSLTQEEEKLFF
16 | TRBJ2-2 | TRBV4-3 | CASSPSLAGGTGELFF
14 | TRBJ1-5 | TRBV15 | CATSPSQNNQPQHF
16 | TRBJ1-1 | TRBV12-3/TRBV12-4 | CASNKGTPAGRAEAFF
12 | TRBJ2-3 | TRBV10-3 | CAISPSTDTQYF
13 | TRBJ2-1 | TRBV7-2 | CASSPQAAPEQFF
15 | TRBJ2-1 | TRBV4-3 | CASSQDPAGYNEQFF
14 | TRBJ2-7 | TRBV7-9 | CASSSSGTPHEQYF
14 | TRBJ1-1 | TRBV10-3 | CAISAGGGGTEAFF
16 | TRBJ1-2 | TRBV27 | CASSLLFAEGGYGYTF
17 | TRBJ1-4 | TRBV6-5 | CASSYSSGQVANEKLFF